Following are 27 T cell receptor beta chains from one sample sequenced in a study of response to subunit inactivated influenza vaccine (dated by TCRdb to 2016 to 2019). The library was produced with RT-PCR. Instrument used: Illumina HiSeq 2500. TCRdb ran its own pipeline on the public reads, namely fastp trimming at Q25 and MiXCR clone calling, and kept in-frame beta chains. Identical CDR3 proteins give one entry, which carries the most common genes and DNA. In this sample the table shows 650,000 to 700,000 distinct CDR3 sequences, approximately 15% of which occur a single time. The ten largest clones take up 11% of the sample. Sequencing was performed on PBMCs from blood, taken 11 to 12 days after vaccination. The receptor set was obtained from a man aged 50 or older who received an inactivated influenza vaccine. Donor details come from another sample of the same person, matched by shared clones.

The sample holds a few counts of this clonotype. The chain combines TRBV15 with TRBJ2-4; 7 positions match TRBD1. Germline assignment: CDR1 LNHNV and CDR2 YYDKDF (reference sequence). CDR3 length equals 15 residues. V trimming: 2 bases; J trimming: 8 bases; junction bases outside the gene matches: 9. CDR3 protein: CATSRHRGAVDIQYF. As DNA, the CDR3 is TGTGCCACCAGCAGACACAGGGGAGCGGTTGACATTCAGTACTTC.

The chain couples TRBV11-3 to TRBJ2-1; D is perhaps TRBD2 (6 bases). Germline CDR1 SGHNT, CDR2 YENEEA. The V and J ends lost 6 bases and 6 bases respectively, with 15 bases between them. This CDR3 has 14 residues. The CDR3 DNA sequence: TGTGCCAGCAGTCCCTCCGCGGGAACCAATGAGCAGTTCTTC. Translating gives CASSPSAGTNEQFF.

The CDR3 loop is CASSQDWDRQETQYF. The CDR3 DNA follows: TGCGCCAGCAGCCAAGATTGGGACAGGCAAGAGACCCAGTACTTC. The chain links TRBV4-1 to TRBJ2-5; 8 nucleotides match TRBD1. CDR3 size: 15 residues. V dropped 0 bases and J dropped 2; count of bases not matched to a gene: 2. Germline CDR1 MGHRA, CDR2 YSYEKL.

The chain recombines TRBV5-1 with TRBJ2-3; D is unresolved. V gave up 0 bases and J gave up 1 base, with 12 bases separating them. This CDR3 has 16 residues. CDR1 is SGHRS and CDR2 is YFSETQ in the germline V gene. The CDR3, as DNA: TGCGCCAGCAGCTTGGGCAGGCGTCCTGGCACAGATACGCAGTATTTT. This encodes CASSLGRRPGTDTQYF.

The chain links TRBV5-1 to TRBJ2-7; 9 bases fit TRBD1. CDR1 SGHRS and CDR2 YFSETQ come from the germline V gene. This CDR3 has 16 amino acids. Trimming cost V 3 bases and J 2 bases; bases outside gene matches: 9. CDR3 protein: CASSSRMDRGPYEQYF. DNA of the CDR3: TGCGCCAGCAGCTCACGAATGGACAGGGGACCCTACGAGCAGTACTTC.

This clonotype was picked up a small number of times. The chain joins TRBV12-3 or TRBV12-4 to TRBJ2-2; D unclear. V was pared by 6 bases and J by 4 bases, with 9 bases between. The CDR3 length is 13 residues. The CDR3 protein is CASRLPGTGELFF. DNA of the CDR3: TGTGCCAGCAGATTACCGGGCACCGGGGAGCTGTTTTTT.

This clonotype has more than one count but fewer than ten. The chain employs TRBV24-1 and TRBJ2-7; 7 nucleotides align to TRBD1. The ends lost 4 bases at V and 9 bases at J; junction bases unmatched: 5. Germline V lookup: CDR1 KGHDR, CDR2 SFDVKD. The length of the CDR3 is 12 residues. The CDR3 region is CATSEHGQVQYF. CDR3 nucleotides: TGTGCCACCAGTGAACACGGACAGGTGCAGTACTTC.

The chain is built from TRBV29-1 and TRBJ2-7, with D tentatively TRBD1 (5 bases). Germline CDR1 and CDR2: SQVTM and ANQGSEA. The CDR3 is 16 residues long. The ends were cut back, 0 bases at V and 6 bases at J, with 21 bases in the middle. CDR3 region: CSVEDQEGVGQSEQYF. In DNA form, the CDR3 reads TGCAGCGTTGAAGATCAGGAAGGGGTTGGGCAAAGCGAGCAGTACTTC.

The J gene is TRBJ1-2, the V gene TRBV29-1, with 8 bases matching TRBD1. The CDR3 has 16 residues. V dropped 4 bases and J dropped 2; count of bases not matched to a gene: 12. Germline CDR1 and CDR2: SQVTM and ANQGSEA. This CDR3 reads CSVAGRDRTLNYGYTF. The CDR3, as DNA: TGCAGCGTTGCCGGAAGGGACAGGACTTTAAACTATGGCTACACCTTC.

This clonotype was counted only a few times. This chain joins TRBV7-9 and TRBJ2-3; 11 nucleotides line up with TRBD2. CDR1 and CDR2 from the germline V gene are SEHNR and FQNEAQ (reference sequence). The J segment lost 2 bases and the V segment lost 2 bases, leaving 6 bases of the junction unmatched. This CDR3 comprises 17 residues. Written as DNA, the CDR3 is TGTGCCAGCAGCTTATACCTAGCGGGGGGAACCACAGATACGCAGTATTTT. This translates into CASSLYLAGGTTDTQYF.

This clonotype was counted at least ten times. A single base separates this from a much larger clone, so it may be a read error. The chain employs TRBV10-3 and TRBJ1-5; D unresolved. The germline CDR1 and CDR2 sequences are ENHRY and SYGVKD. The CDR3 contains 13 residues. Trimming stripped 5 bases from V and 0 bases from J, with 5 bases between. CDR3 sequence (DNA): TGTGCCATCAGTCCTGATAGCAATCAGCCCCAGCATTTT. Residues: CAISPDSNQPQHF.

V gene TRBV6-5 combines with J gene TRBJ1-1, with D perhaps TRBD1 (6 bases). Germline loops: CDR1 MNHEY, CDR2 SVGAGI. Trimming removed 3 bases from V and 4 bases from J, with 15 bases in between. The CDR3 loop spans 15 amino acids. The CDR3 reads CASSYHRTVTTEAFF. Here the CDR3 DNA reads TGTGCCAGCAGTTATCACCGGACAGTGACCACTGAAGCTTTCTTT.

The chain is built from TRBV4-2 and TRBJ1-3; 11 nucleotides match TRBD1. V was clipped by 2 bases and J by 1 base; unmatched bases: 4. This CDR3 spans 17 amino acids. Germline-derived CDR1 and CDR2 are LGHNA and YNFKEQ. The CDR3 nucleotides read TGTGCCAGCAGCCAAACCGGACAGGGGGCTTCTGGAAACACCATATATTTT. Residues: CASSQTGQGASGNTIYF.

This clonotype occurred a few times. As DNA, the CDR3 is TGTGCCATCAGTGAGACACGTACGTCGGGTGGCTACACCTTC. This translates into CAISETRTSGGYTF. The chain employs TRBV10-3 and TRBJ1-2; D is unclear. This CDR3 region has 14 residues. The germline V and J ends were trimmed by 2 bases and 7 bases, with 14 bases remaining between them. CDR1 ENHRY and CDR2 SYGVKD come from the germline V gene.

This clonotype has a handful of counts. The chain links TRBV27 to TRBJ2-3; 7 nucleotides match TRBD2. The V and J ends lost 2 bases and 5 bases, in that order; junction bases with no gene match: 4. CDR1 and CDR2 (germline): MNHEY, SMNVEV (reference sequence). CDR3 length: 14 amino acids. The CDR3 spells CASSLRRGRDTQYF. CDR3 nucleotide sequence: TGTGCCAGCAGTTTAAGGCGGGGGAGAGATACGCAGTATTTT.

This clonotype was counted a few times. The chain employs TRBV7-2 and TRBJ2-2, with TRBD2 as a possible D gene (6 bases). There are 15 residues in the CDR3. Between the trimmed V and J ends, which lost 4 bases and 3 bases, there was a span of 12 bases. Looked up from germline, CDR1 is SGHTA and CDR2 is FQGNSA. The CDR3 region has the DNA TGTGCCAGCAGCTCGAGGACTACGTACACCGGGGAGCTGTTTTTT. This gives the protein CASSSRTTYTGELFF.

V gene TRBV6-1 combines with J gene TRBJ2-7; D is unresolved. The CDR3 totals 15 residues. The germline V gene has CDR1 MNHNS and CDR2 SASEGT. Trimming cost V 6 bases and J 3 bases, with 18 bases left between them. The CDR3 loop reads CASRDAAAVRYEQYF. The CDR3 coding sequence is TGTGCCAGCAGGGATGCGGCGGCGGTGCGCTACGAGCAGTACTTC.

The genes are TRBV5-1 and TRBJ2-3; 7 positions match TRBD1. CDR1 and CDR2 from the germline V gene are SGHRS and YFSETQ. The length of the CDR3 is 14 residues. The V and J ends lost 4 bases and 2 bases, in that order; junction bases with no gene match: 4. The CDR3 region has the DNA TGCGCCAGCAGCGGGGACAGAATCACAGATACGCAGTATTTT. Protein sequence: CASSGDRITDTQYF.

The chain couples TRBV4-3 to TRBJ2-3; D might be TRBD2 (5 bases). V gave up 2 bases and J gave up 1 base, with 19 bases separating them. There are 18 residues in the CDR3. The germline V gene has CDR1 LGHNA and CDR2 YSLEER. The CDR3 region is CASSQSLMRLEGTDTQYF. CDR3 coding DNA: TGCGCCAGCAGCCAAAGCCTGATGCGACTGGAGGGCACAGATACGCAGTATTTT.

The gene calls are TRBV15 and TRBJ2-3, with D unresolved. CDR1 is LNHNV and CDR2 is YYDKDF in the germline V gene (reference sequence). The CDR3 is made up of 14 amino acids. V lost 5 bases, J lost 0 bases, and 9 bases lay in between. The CDR3 nucleotides read TGTGCCACCAGCCCGACTGCTAGCACAGATACGCAGTATTTT. Translated: CATSPTASTDTQYF.

The chain has TRBV12-3 or TRBV12-4 and TRBJ2-2, with 13 bases aligning to TRBD2. This CDR3 comprises 18 residues. Trimming cost V 3 bases and J 2 bases; bases outside gene matches: 6. The CDR3 nucleotides read TGTGCCAGCAGTTTCCCCGGACTAGCGGGAGAAAACACCGGGGAGCTGTTTTTT. This gives the protein CASSFPGLAGENTGELFF.

In its sample, this clonotype was seen a few times. The chain recombines TRBV15 with TRBJ2-3; 10 bases are a match to TRBD1. The germline gives CDR1 LNHNV, CDR2 YYDKDF (reference sequence). The length of the CDR3 is 14 residues. The V and J ends lost 3 bases and 3 bases, in that order; junction bases with no gene match: 0. CDR3 sequence: CATSRGQGTDTQYF. The CDR3, as DNA: TGTGCCACCAGCAGGGGACAGGGGACAGATACGCAGTATTTT.

The chain links TRBV7-9 to TRBJ2-2; no definite D call. Per the germline V gene, CDR1 is SEHNR and CDR2 is FQNEAQ (reference sequence). The CDR3 is 15 residues long. Trimming took 0 bases from V and 3 from J, leaving 8 bases between them. The CDR3, as DNA: TGTGCCAGCAGCTTAGCGGGTAGCTACACCGGGGAGCTGTTTTTT. Protein sequence: CASSLAGSYTGELFF.

This chain links TRBV7-6 with TRBJ1-1; D remains ambiguous. V dropped 5 bases and J dropped 0 bases, with 13 bases sitting between them. Germline CDR1 reads SGHVS; CDR2 reads FNYEAQ. There are 15 residues in the CDR3. The CDR3 loop reads CASSPGNSLNTEAFF. The CDR3 bases are TGTGCCAGCAGCCCCGGGAATTCTTTGAACACTGAAGCTTTCTTT.

The V gene is TRBV7-2, the J gene TRBJ2-1, with 11 bases that match TRBD2. The CDR3 consists of 15 residues. V lost 4 bases, J lost 12 bases, and 11 bases stayed unmatched. The germline CDR1 and CDR2 sequences are SGHTA and FQGNSA. The CDR3 nucleotides are TGTGCCAGCAGCTCGGGACTAGCGGAGACAATGAGGCAGTTCTTC. It encodes CASSSGLAETMRQFF.

This clonotype was recorded a few times. The CDR3 reads CASRVAGGLLNEQFF. The DNA of the CDR3 is TGTGCCAGTAGGGTAGCGGGGGGGCTGCTCAATGAGCAGTTCTTC. V and J are TRBV19 and TRBJ2-1; 11 bases are shared with TRBD2. This CDR3 contains 15 residues. Germline V gives CDR1 LNHDA, CDR2 SQIVND (reference sequence). J gave up 6 bases and V 6 bases, and 7 bases lay outside the gene matches.

CDR3 sequence: CASRVSRRTGELFF. CDR3 DNA sequence: TGTGCCAGCCGGGTGTCCAGGCGGACCGGGGAGCTGTTTTTT. V is TRBV12-3 or TRBV12-4 and J is TRBJ2-2; D not resolved. CDR3 size: 14 residues. The V gene lost 8 bases and the J gene lost 5 bases, with 15 bases spanning the gap.